Listed here are 28 T cell receptor beta chains from one sample, sequenced in a study of monozygotic twins with inflammatory bowel disease. TCRdb reprocessed the 5' RACE reads and keeps a single row for each CDR3 protein, giving no DNA. This sample's table reports 150,000 to 200,000 distinct CDR3 sequences. The sample comprised blood. These receptors all stem from a human donor with ulcerative colitis or Crohn's disease, or a healthy co-twin of an affected twin (not recorded which).

The chain couples TRBV5-1 to TRBJ2-5; TCRdb's D call of TRBD1 is untestable without DNA. CDR1 SGHRS and CDR2 YFSETQ come from the germline V gene. The length of the CDR3 is 15 residues. CDR3 loop: CASSPIGQLQETQYF. Complete variable domain (other parts from reference TRBV5-1 and TRBJ2-5): KAGVTQTPRYLIKTRGQQVTLSCSPISGHRSVSWYQQTPGQGLQFLFEYFSETQRNKGNFPGRFSGRQFSNSRSEMNVSTLELGDSALYLCASSPIGQLQETQYFGPGTRLLVL.

The V gene is TRBV4-3, the J gene TRBJ2-3; checking the TCRdb D call of TRBD1 is not possible without DNA. The CDR3 length is 16 residues. Germline CDR1 LGHNA, CDR2 YSLEER. CDR3 protein: CASSQESLGSGDTQYF.

The chain uses TRBV6-4 and TRBJ2-1; the TCRdb call, TRBD1, lacks DNA for checking. The CDR3 is 15 residues long. Germline V CDR1 and CDR2: MRHNA, SNTAGT. CDR3 loop: CASSDEGGGYNEQFF.

This rearrangement joins TRBV6-6 to TRBJ1-5. Germline V gene sequence: CDR1 MNHNY, CDR2 SVGAGI (reference sequence). The CDR3 loop spans 11 amino acids. The CDR3 protein is CASSYGKPQHF.

The rearrangement joins TRBV4-3 to TRBJ2-2; the D call of TRBD2 rests on TCRdb alone, since no DNA is present to check it. Germline values: CDR1 LGHNA, CDR2 YSLEER. CDR3 length: 17 amino acids. CDR3 in amino acids: CASSQRLAVAWTGELFF.

This chain uses TRBV28 with TRBJ2-1; the TRBD1 assignment by TCRdb is unverifiable without DNA. CDR1 is MDHEN and CDR2 is SYDVKM in the germline V gene. The CDR3 spans 16 residues. The CDR3 is CASSFFGTGRSGEQFF.

The chain combines TRBV20-1 with TRBJ1-5; lacking DNA, the TRBD1 call made by TCRdb goes unchecked. The CDR3 length is 15 residues. CDR1 DFQATT and CDR2 SNEGSKA come from the germline V gene (reference sequence). This chain's CDR3 is CSARRDRVSRQPQHF.

The V and J genes are TRBV20-1 and TRBJ2-7. The CDR3 spans 11 residues. Germline loops: CDR1 DFQATT, CDR2 SNEGSKA (reference sequence). CDR3 sequence: CSARGNYEQYF.

The chain is built from TRBV5-1 and TRBJ1-5; TCRdb lists TRBD1, though no DNA is available to test this call. The CDR3 loop spans 16 amino acids. Germline CDR1 SGHRS, CDR2 YFSETQ. CDR3 residues: CASSLGGTGAHQPQHF. Supplemented by reference TRBV5-1 and TRBJ1-5, the full variable domain reads KAGVTQTPRYLIKTRGQQVTLSCSPISGHRSVSWYQQTPGQGLQFLFEYFSETQRNKGNFPGRFSGRQFSNSRSEMNVSTLELGDSALYLCASSLGGTGAHQPQHFGDGTRLSIL.

CDR3 sequence: CASSFGLAGREQYF. This sequence joins TRBV7-9 and TRBJ2-7; TCRdb proposes TRBD2, but this gene call is untestable without DNA. The germline CDR1 and CDR2 sequences are SEHNR and FQNEAQ (reference sequence). This CDR3 comprises 14 residues.

This chain connects TRBV12-3 or TRBV12-4 to TRBJ1-4. This CDR3 comprises 16 residues. The CDR3 here is CASSLDGVETNEKLFF.

V gene TRBV11-2 combines with J gene TRBJ2-7. Germline V gives CDR1 SGHAT, CDR2 FQNNGV. CDR3 length: 15 amino acids. The CDR3 loop is CASSLVRTSSYEQYF.

The V call is TRBV19, the J call TRBJ2-2. Germline CDR1 is LNHDA and CDR2 is SQIVND (reference sequence). This CDR3 is built from 13 residues. The CDR3 is CASSPRLDGELFF.

The rearrangement joins TRBV6-4 to TRBJ2-1; TCRdb lists TRBD2, though no DNA is available to test this call. This CDR3 region has 15 residues. The germline V gene has CDR1 MRHNA and CDR2 SNTAGT. This CDR3 reads CASQRDTSGYNEQFF.

The chain employs TRBV14 and TRBJ2-3. Germline V gives CDR1 SGHDN, CDR2 FVKESK. The CDR3 has 15 residues. The CDR3 loop is CASSQGKRYTDTQYF. The entire variable domain, with the rest obtained from reference TRBV14 and TRBJ2-3, is as follows: EAGVTQFPSHSVIEKGQTVTLRCDPISGHDNLYWYRRVMGKEIKFLLHFVKESKQDESGMPNNRFLAERTGGTYSTLKVQPAELEDSGVYFCASSQGKRYTDTQYFGPGTRLTVL.

J is TRBJ2-5 and V is TRBV7-2. The CDR3 totals 14 residues. Germline V gives CDR1 SGHTA, CDR2 FQGNSA. The CDR3 sequence: CASSPDSFQETQYF.

The chain links TRBV5-1 to TRBJ2-1; TCRdb's assignment of TRBD2 cannot be checked, as there is no DNA. This CDR3 comprises 17 residues. Germline V gene lookup returns CDR1 SGHRS and CDR2 YFSETQ. The CDR3 protein is CASSLSFVAGGVNEQFF.

The chain couples TRBV7-2 to TRBJ2-2; the TCRdb D gene call, TRBD2, has no DNA to confirm it. The CDR3 runs to 16 residues. Germline CDR1 reads SGHTA; CDR2 reads FQGNSA. The CDR3 here is CASSLMGRPHTGELFF.

V gene TRBV9 combines with J gene TRBJ1-4. Germline assignment: CDR1 SGDLS and CDR2 YYNGEE. The length of the CDR3 is 15 residues. The CDR3 sequence is CASSADGTAVDELFF.

The J gene is TRBJ2-5, the V gene TRBV5-1; the D call of TRBD1 rests on TCRdb alone, since no DNA is present to check it. In germline, CDR1 is SGHRS, CDR2 YFSETQ. The CDR3 spans 16 residues. CDR3 residues: CASSSFGQGIQETQYF.

The CDR3 loop reads CASSLELQYEQYF. The chain joins TRBV5-5 to TRBJ2-7. Germline assignment: CDR1 SGHKS and CDR2 YYEKEE (reference sequence). CDR3 length equals 13 residues.

The chain uses TRBV24-1 and TRBJ2-1. The CDR3 has 15 residues. Per germline, CDR1 KGHDR and CDR2 SFDVKD. The CDR3 sequence: CATSDYLDSYNEQFF.

V and J are TRBV5-1 and TRBJ2-2. The germline V gene encodes CDR1 SGHRS and CDR2 YFSETQ. This CDR3 is 18 amino acids long. CDR3 region: CASSFLGPGFRAIGELFF.

This chain links TRBV19 with TRBJ2-1; TCRdb's D call, TRBD2, is unchecked because there is no DNA. Germline V gene sequence: CDR1 LNHDA, CDR2 SQIVND (reference sequence). This CDR3 has 15 amino acids. This CDR3 reads CASNTLAGAYNEQFF. Full variable domain (missing parts from reference TRBV19 and TRBJ2-1): DGGITQSPKYLFRKEGQNVTLSCEQNLNHDAMYWYRQDPGQGLRLIYYSQIVNDFQKGDIAEGYSVSREKKESFPLTVTSAQKNPTAFYLCASNTLAGAYNEQFFGPGTRLTVL.

This chain links TRBV12-3 or TRBV12-4 with TRBJ1-4; as DNA is missing, the TRBD1 call by TCRdb cannot be tested. The CDR3 contains 18 residues. CDR3 amino acids: CASSTGTGGAPTNEKLFF.

The chain is built from TRBV15 and TRBJ2-4; lacking DNA, the TRBD1 call made by TCRdb goes unchecked. Germline V lookup: CDR1 LNHNV, CDR2 YYDKDF (reference sequence). CDR3 length equals 15 residues. CDR3 sequence: CATSRLGQGKNIQYF.

The CDR3 reads CSALSRLTNYGYTF. V is TRBV20-1 and J is TRBJ1-2; TCRdb designates TRBD1, a call that cannot be tested without DNA. The CDR3 has 14 amino acids. CDR1 is DFQATT, CDR2 SNEGSKA, per germline (reference sequence).

The genes are TRBV11-2 and TRBJ2-7; TCRdb's D gene call, TRBD2, goes unchecked for lack of DNA. Looked up from germline, CDR1 is SGHAT and CDR2 is FQNNGV. The CDR3 consists of 16 residues. The CDR3 sequence: CASSDPLAGGFYEQYF.